These 3 T cell receptor beta chains were sequenced from one sample in a study of early T cells in non-severe SARS-CoV-2 infection. TCRdb itself ran the 5' RACE reads through MiXCR, one entry per CDR3 protein. Among 95,000 to 120,000 distinct CDR3 sequences, around 10% were seen once, and the ten largest hold roughly 2.9%. The sequencing input was whole blood. The receptors originated from an adult who was a healthcare worker with PCR-confirmed SARS-CoV-2 infection or an uninfected control (not recorded which).

This clonotype was observed a handful of times. The gene calls are TRBV20-1 and TRBJ2-7; D is unresolved. Germline CDR1 is DFQATT and CDR2 is SNEGSKA (reference sequence). V was clipped by 6 bases and J by 3 bases, with 15 bases between them. This CDR3 contains 13 residues. The CDR3 DNA follows: TGCAGTGCCAACCCCACGGGCATCTACGAGCAGTACTTC. Protein: CSANPTGIYEQYF.

The V gene is TRBV6-5, the J gene TRBJ2-2; the D gene is possibly TRBD2 (6 bases). Trimming removed 4 bases at V and 4 bases at J, with 13 bases between. In germline, CDR1 is MNHEY, CDR2 SVGAGI. The CDR3 spans 15 residues. Here the CDR3 reads CASSFRAEGTGELFF. The CDR3, as DNA: TGTGCCAGCAGTTTTCGGGCGGAGGGCACCGGGGAGCTGTTTTTT.

This clonotype was observed at least ten times. The V and J genes are TRBV29-1 and TRBJ2-1; D may be TRBD1 (6 bases). This CDR3 comprises 13 residues. The V end lost 7 bases, the J end lost 3 bases, and 13 bases lay between the germline ends. Germline V lookup: CDR1 SQVTM, CDR2 ANQGSEA. CDR3: CSALQGHYNEQFF. For the CDR3, the DNA is TGCAGCGCCTTACAGGGACACTACAATGAGCAGTTCTTC.